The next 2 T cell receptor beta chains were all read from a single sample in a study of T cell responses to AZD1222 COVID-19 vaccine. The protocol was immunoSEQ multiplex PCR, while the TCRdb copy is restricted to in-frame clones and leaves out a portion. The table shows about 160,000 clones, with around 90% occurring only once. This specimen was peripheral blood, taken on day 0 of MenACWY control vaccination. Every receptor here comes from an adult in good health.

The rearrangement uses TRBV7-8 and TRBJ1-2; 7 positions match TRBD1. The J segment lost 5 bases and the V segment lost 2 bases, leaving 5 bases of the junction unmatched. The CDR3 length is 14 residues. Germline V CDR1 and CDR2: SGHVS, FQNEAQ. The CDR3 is CASSLNRGPYGYTF. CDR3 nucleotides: TGTGCCAGCAGCTTAAACAGGGGACCTTATGGCTACACCTTC.

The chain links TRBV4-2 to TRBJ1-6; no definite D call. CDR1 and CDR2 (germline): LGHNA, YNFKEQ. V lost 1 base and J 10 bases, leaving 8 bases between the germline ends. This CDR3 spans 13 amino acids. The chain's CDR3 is CASSQGLWSPLHF. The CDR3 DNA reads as TGTGCCAGCAGCCAAGGATTATGGTCACCCCTCCACTTT.